One sample yielded the 30 T cell receptor beta chains listed below, sequenced in a study of cytomegalovirus exposure and HLA in healthy donors. The study ran its PCR with 60 Vbeta and 13 Jbeta primers. Libraries were prepared by immunoSEQ multiplex PCR; TCRdb keeps only in-frame clonotypes and omits some of them. The sample has around 120,000 clones; 75% to 80% are singletons. Sequences were obtained from PBMCs. These receptors all come from a woman aged 40 to 49 in good health and CMV-seronegative.

The chain has TRBV7-9 and TRBJ2-7; D gene unclear. With 5 bases removed from V and 1 base from J, the gap between germline ends came to 18 bases. Germline V gene lookup returns CDR1 SEHNR and CDR2 FQNEAQ (reference sequence). The CDR3 is 16 amino acids. In DNA form, the CDR3 reads TGTGCCAGCAGCCCAACCCCGCCGGTGAATTCCTACGAGCAGTACTTC. This codes for CASSPTPPVNSYEQYF.

The chain links TRBV18 to TRBJ2-3; tentatively, D is TRBD2 (6 bases). Germline values: CDR1 KGHSH, CDR2 LQKENI. With 3 bases removed from V and 8 bases from J, the gap between germline ends came to 15 bases. The CDR3 runs to 14 residues. This CDR3 reads CASSPSPLEGTQYF. The CDR3 nucleotides are TGTGCCAGCTCACCTTCCCCCTTGGAGGGTACGCAGTATTTT.

The chain carries TRBV28 and TRBJ2-1, with 16 bases that match TRBD2. CDR3 size: 15 residues. Trimming cost V 4 bases and J 10 bases; bases outside gene matches: 4. Germline values: CDR1 MDHEN, CDR2 SYDVKM. Here the CDR3 reads CASSWGLAGGPEQFF. CDR3 in DNA: TGTGCCAGCAGTTGGGGACTAGCGGGAGGGCCGGAGCAGTTCTTC.

DNA of the CDR3: TGTGCCAGCAGCCTCGATCGACAGTTCCGTAGCAATCAGCCCCAGCATTTT. It is translated as CASSLDRQFRSNQPQHF. The genes are TRBV5-8 and TRBJ1-5, with a possible D match to TRBD1 (5 bases). The CDR3 has 17 residues. From germline, CDR1 is SGHTS and CDR2 YDEGEE. V gave up 4 bases and J gave up 0 bases, with 17 bases separating them.

The gene calls are TRBV28 and TRBJ2-7; 7 bases fit TRBD2. The CDR3 is made up of 15 amino acids. CDR1 and CDR2 from the germline V gene are MDHEN and SYDVKM. J lost 13 bases, V lost 3 bases, and 18 bases had no gene match. CDR3 residues: CASSLEAGRLRGRYF. The CDR3 nucleotides are TGTGCCAGCAGTTTGGAAGCGGGGCGTCTCCGCGGTCGATACTTC.

The rearrangement uses TRBV19 and TRBJ1-6, with TRBD1 matching 7 bases. From germline, CDR1 is LNHDA and CDR2 SQIVND (reference sequence). V lost 5 bases to trimming and J lost 9 bases; unmatched junction nucleotides: 4. This CDR3 has 13 amino acids. This CDR3 is CASSHDRASPLHF. The DNA of the CDR3 is TGTGCCAGTAGTCATGACAGGGCTTCACCCCTCCACTTT.

The rearrangement joins TRBV6-5 to TRBJ2-3, with 8 bases lining up with TRBD1. CDR3 length: 14 amino acids. V gave up 5 bases and J gave up 3 bases; unmatched junction bases: 4. Germline loops: CDR1 MNHEY, CDR2 SVGAGI. This CDR3 reads CASSRTGTTDTQYF. The CDR3 region has the DNA TGTGCCAGCAGTCGGACAGGGACTACAGATACGCAGTATTTT.

The chain is built from TRBV4-1 and TRBJ2-7; TRBD2 aligns across 8 bases. After removal of 1 base from V and 6 bases from J, the junction contained 5 bases not matched to a gene. The CDR3 runs 14 residues. Germline V lookup: CDR1 MGHRA, CDR2 YSYEKL. CDR3 DNA: TGCGCCAGCAGCCAAGCAGCGGGAGTACGCGAGCAGTACTTC. Translating it yields CASSQAAGVREQYF.

The chain joins TRBV7-2 to TRBJ2-7; 7 bases map to TRBD2. J gave up 4 bases and V 5 bases, and 8 bases lay outside the gene matches. This CDR3 is built from 14 residues. The germline V gene has CDR1 SGHTA and CDR2 FQGNSA. Here the CDR3 DNA reads TGTGCCAGCAGCCGCACGGGACTACGATACGAGCAGTACTTC. Translated: CASSRTGLRYEQYF.

V gene TRBV6-6 combines with J gene TRBJ1-2; 7 bases agree with TRBD1. This CDR3 comprises 13 residues. V was clipped by 2 bases and J by 8 bases; unmatched bases: 5. CDR1 and CDR2 (germline): MNHNY, SVGAGI (reference sequence). The DNA for the CDR3 is TGTGCCAGCAGTTACGGAACAGGGGAAGGCTACACCTTC. Translation gives CASSYGTGEGYTF.

This rearrangement joins TRBV6-1 to TRBJ2-3; D gene unclear. The germline V and J ends were trimmed by 1 base and 1 base, with 9 bases remaining between them. The length of the CDR3 is 15 residues. Germline V CDR1 and CDR2: MNHNS, SASEGT. The CDR3 DNA follows: TGTGCCAGCAGTGAAGGGAGCTCGCGCACAGATACGCAGTATTTT. Its translation: CASSEGSSRTDTQYF.

This chain links TRBV20-1 with TRBJ1-5; no definite D call. Between the trimmed V and J ends, which lost 6 bases and 4 bases, there was a span of 7 bases. The CDR3 runs to 11 residues. CDR1 DFQATT and CDR2 SNEGSKA come from the germline V gene (reference sequence). In nucleotides, the CDR3 is TGCAGTGCCAGCGGGAATCAGCCCCAGCATTTT. Translation: CSASGNQPQHF.

The J gene is TRBJ2-7, the V gene TRBV6-5, with 14 positions matching TRBD2. Germline loops: CDR1 MNHEY, CDR2 SVGAGI. J was trimmed by 6 bases and V by 6 bases; bases with no gene match: 7. The CDR3 extends over 15 amino acids. The CDR3 sequence: CASSAPGLAGGEQYF. The CDR3 DNA reads TGTGCCAGCAGCGCTCCCGGACTAGCGGGAGGCGAGCAGTACTTC.

V gene TRBV7-2 combines with J gene TRBJ2-1; 11 bases line up with TRBD2. CDR1 is SGHTA and CDR2 is FQGNSA in the germline V gene. Trimming at V came to 1 base and at J to 15 bases, leaving 14 bases not matched to a gene. The CDR3 has 16 residues. The CDR3 nucleotides read TGTGCCAGCAGCTTAGACACCGGGACTAGCGGAGGATACCGGTTCTTC. Translated: CASSLDTGTSGGYRFF.

This CDR3 reads CASSVQERAEQFF. DNA for the CDR3: TGCGCCAGCAGCGTTCAGGAGAGGGCTGAGCAGTTCTTC. The genes are TRBV5-1 and TRBJ2-1, with a weak D call TRBD2 (5 bases). V was clipped by 4 bases and J by 9 bases, with 14 bases between them. The CDR3 is 13 amino acids. Germline CDR1 SGHRS, CDR2 YFSETQ. Based on the CDR3 plus reference TRBV5-1 and TRBJ2-1, the full variable domain is KAGVTQTPRYLIKTRGQQVTLSCSPISGHRSVSWYQQTPGQGLQFLFEYFSETQRNKGNFPGRFSGRQFSNSRSEMNVSTLELGDSALYLCASSVQERAEQFFGPGTRLTVL.

The chain joins TRBV10-1 to TRBJ2-3; 15 bases agree with TRBD2. This CDR3 is 14 amino acids long. V dropped 7 bases and J dropped 9; count of bases not matched to a gene: 5. Germline loops: CDR1 WNHNN, CDR2 SYGVQD (reference sequence). The CDR3 loop reads CASTGGLAGGTQYF. CDR3 bases: TGCGCCAGCACCGGGGGACTAGCGGGAGGAACGCAGTATTTT.

The table lists this clone with a few counts. The genes are TRBV10-1 and TRBJ2-7; 7 nucleotides line up with TRBD2. Unmatched junction bases numbered 4, after V lost 2 bases and J lost 3 bases. Germline V gives CDR1 WNHNN, CDR2 SYGVQD (reference sequence). The CDR3 totals 14 residues. DNA for the CDR3: TGCGCCAGCAGTGAGAGCCTAGCGGACTACGAGCAGTACTTC. Its translation: CASSESLADYEQYF.

This clone was seen a handful of times. V gene TRBV11-2 combines with J gene TRBJ2-1; D is possibly TRBD2 (5 bases). The CDR3 extends over 15 amino acids. From germline, CDR1 is SGHAT and CDR2 FQNNGV. The V end lost 7 bases, the J end lost 7 bases, and 20 bases lay between the germline ends. This chain's CDR3 is CASTPLVGVTNEQFF. In nucleotides, the CDR3 is TGTGCCAGCACCCCACTAGTGGGAGTTACTAATGAGCAGTTCTTC.

The rearrangement links TRBV4-3 to TRBJ2-5; perhaps TRBD2 as D (6 bases). V was clipped by 4 bases and J by 2 bases, with 8 bases between them. The CDR3 loop spans 13 amino acids. Germline V CDR1 and CDR2: LGHNA, YSLEER. The CDR3 reads CASSPGLQETQYF. CDR3 DNA: TGCGCCAGCAGCCCAGGACTACAAGAGACCCAGTACTTC.

This chain joins TRBV28 and TRBJ1-1; TRBD1 aligns across 11 bases. The CDR3 sequence is 15 residues long. J was trimmed by 4 bases and V by 6 bases; bases with no gene match: 7. Germline CDR1 and CDR2: MDHEN and SYDVKM. The CDR3 DNA reads TGTGCCAGCAGCTCTAGGACAGGGGGCATCACTGAAGCTTTCTTT. This gives the protein CASSSRTGGITEAFF.

This clone has a handful of counts. This sequence joins TRBV18 and TRBJ2-2; D not resolved. The germline V gene encodes CDR1 KGHSH and CDR2 LQKENI. V shed 2 bases and J shed 4 bases, with 11 bases lying between them. This CDR3 is built from 15 residues. CDR3 amino acids: CASSPRQVITGELFF. The CDR3 DNA reads as TGTGCCAGCTCACCAAGGCAGGTGATCACCGGGGAGCTGTTTTTT.

V gene TRBV27 combines with J gene TRBJ1-6, with TRBD1 as a possible D gene (5 bases). Trimming stripped 9 bases from V and 4 bases from J, with 10 bases between. The V gene's germline CDR1 is MNHEY and CDR2 SMNVEV (reference sequence). CDR3 length: 13 amino acids. The CDR3 DNA follows: TGTGCCAGTCGACAGTATTATAATTCACCCCTCCACTTT. This codes for CASRQYYNSPLHF.

This CDR3 is CASRQGNTGELFF. The CDR3 DNA reads TGTGCCAGTCGACAGGGGAACACCGGGGAGCTGTTTTTT. The chain couples TRBV6-1 to TRBJ2-2, with 7 bases identical to TRBD1. The CDR3 loop spans 13 amino acids. Germline trimming cut 9 bases from V and 1 base from J; bases unmatched to any gene: 2. Germline V gene sequence: CDR1 MNHNS, CDR2 SASEGT.

The chain has TRBV14 and TRBJ1-6; D remains unclear. Looked up from germline, CDR1 is SGHDN and CDR2 is FVKESK. Trimming left V 3 bases short and J 8 bases short, with 8 bases between. This CDR3 has 13 amino acids. CDR3 residues: CASSQLAYSPLHF. CDR3 DNA: TGTGCCAGCAGCCAGCTAGCTTATTCACCCCTCCACTTT.

This clone was counted only a few times. The chain is built from TRBV5-1 and TRBJ2-1; 15 positions match TRBD2. Germline values: CDR1 SGHRS, CDR2 YFSETQ. CDR3 length equals 20 residues. The junction had 21 bases not matched to a gene; V was cut back by 4 bases and J by 10 bases. The CDR3 DNA is TGCGCCAGCAGCGAATTGCCGGGACTAGCGGGAGGTACTGTCAGCGGGGAGCAGTTCTTC. Residues: CASSELPGLAGGTVSGEQFF.

With regard to this clone: A junction end diverges from the germline sequence, so it may reflect a read error. In DNA, the CDR3 is TGTGCCAGCAGTCCACGGACTAGCGGAAACAATGGGCAGTTCTTC. Translated: CASSPRTSGNNGQFF. The rearrangement uses TRBV4-2 and TRBJ2-1; 10 nucleotides agree with TRBD2. The CDR3 sequence is 15 residues long. Germline V gives CDR1 LGHNA, CDR2 YNFKEQ.

J is TRBJ1-1 and V is TRBV6-5; 9 bases map to TRBD1. This CDR3 comprises 15 residues. Germline V gene data show CDR1 as MNHEY and CDR2 as SVGAGI. J was trimmed by 5 bases and V by 6 bases; bases with no gene match: 10. CDR3 coding DNA: TGTGCCAGCAGGTCCGGGACAGGGCGGGCGACTGAAGCTTTCTTT. This encodes CASRSGTGRATEAFF.

As regards this clone: Mismatch with germline at one junction end may stem from a read error. The chain recombines TRBV19 with TRBJ1-2; 10 positions match TRBD1. CDR3 length equals 13 residues. Per germline, CDR1 LNHDA and CDR2 SQIVND (reference sequence). For the CDR3, the DNA is TGTGCCACCCAGCCGGGACAGGGGAGCCTCAGCTCCTTC. Translating gives CATQPGQGSLSSF.

V is TRBV7-9 and J is TRBJ2-3; tentatively, D is TRBD2 (5 bases). The length of the CDR3 is 15 residues. Germline loops: CDR1 SEHNR, CDR2 FQNEAQ (reference sequence). V was pared by 2 bases and J by 0 bases, with 9 bases between. CDR3 loop: CASSLRGPSTDTQYF. The DNA of the CDR3 is TGTGCCAGCAGCTTAAGAGGGCCTAGCACAGATACGCAGTATTTT. Full variable domain (outside the CDR3, taken from reference TRBV7-9 and TRBJ2-3): DTGVSQNPRHKITKRGQNVTFRCDPISEHNRLYWYRQTLGQGPEFLTYFQNEAQLEKSRLLSDRFSAERPKGSFSTLEIQRTEQGDSAMYLCASSLRGPSTDTQYFGPGTRLTVL.

The chain is built from TRBV4-2 and TRBJ1-1; D possibly corresponds to TRBD1 (5 bases). The germline V gene encodes CDR1 LGHNA and CDR2 YNFKEQ. Trimming removed 0 bases at V and 3 bases at J, with 14 bases between. This CDR3 has 16 residues. CDR3 sequence (DNA): TGTGCCAGCAGCCAAGAAGTATTGCGGGGCTACACTGAAGCTTTCTTT. It translates to CASSQEVLRGYTEAFF.